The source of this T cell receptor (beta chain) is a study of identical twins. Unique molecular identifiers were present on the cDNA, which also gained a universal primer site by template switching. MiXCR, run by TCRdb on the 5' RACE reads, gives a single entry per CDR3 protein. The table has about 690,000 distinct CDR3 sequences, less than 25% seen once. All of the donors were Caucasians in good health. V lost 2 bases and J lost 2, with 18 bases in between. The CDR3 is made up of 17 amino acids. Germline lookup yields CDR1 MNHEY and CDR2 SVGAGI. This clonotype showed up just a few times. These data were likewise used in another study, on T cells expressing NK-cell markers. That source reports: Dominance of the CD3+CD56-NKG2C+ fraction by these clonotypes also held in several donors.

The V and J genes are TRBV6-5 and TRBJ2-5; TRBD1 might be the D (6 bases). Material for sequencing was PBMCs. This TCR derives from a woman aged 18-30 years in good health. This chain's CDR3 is CASSYGGGRGGQETQYF. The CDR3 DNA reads TGTGCCAGCAGTTACGGTGGGGGAAGAGGGGGTCAAGAGACCCAGTACTTC.